This is a list of T cell receptor beta chains from one sample in a study of shared clonotypes between healthy human individuals. Clones were read by immunoSEQ multiplex PCR, and TCRdb kept only the in-frame ones, dropping some. In the table there are about 1 million clones, about 80% of which are singletons. Sequenced input: memory CD4+ T cells sorted from blood. The receptors stem from a man younger than 35 in good health. CDR3s include the opening cysteine and the closing phenylalanine or tryptophan. Fields, in order: clone size, D gene, V gene, J gene, CDR3 protein, CDR3 DNA. D genes are given only for firm matches. Only some rows state a clone size, as once, few, many or a class for expanded clones.

once	-	TRBV2	TRBJ2-7	CASSEAGVNPYPYEQYF	TGTGCCAGCAGTGAAGCGGGAGTAAACCCCTATCCCTACGAGCAGTACTTC
-	-	TRBV4-1	TRBJ2-7	CASRQQVFEGEQYF	TGCGCCAGCAGACAACAGGTTTTCGAGGGCGAGCAGTACTTC
-	TRBD2	TRBV30	TRBJ2-1	CALARGAGGSNEQFF	TGTGCCCTCGCTCGAGGGGCGGGGGGGTCCAATGAGCAGTTCTTC
-	-	TRBV30	TRBJ1-5	CAWSVRGRTRLSNQPQHF	TGTGCCTGGAGTGTACGAGGGAGAACCCGTCTTAGCAATCAGCCCCAGCATTTT
-	-	TRBV6-1	TRBJ1-3	CASSEQGDRNTIYF	TGTGCCAGCAGTGAACAGGGCGACAGAAACACCATATATTTT
-	-	TRBV5-4	TRBJ2-5	CASSLGLETQYF	TGTGCCAGCAGCTTGGGACTAGAGACCCAGTACTTC
-	-	TRBV21-1	TRBJ2-7	CASSGTWEQYF	TGTGCCAGCAGCGGGACTTGGGAGCAGTACTTC
-	-	TRBV7-9	TRBJ2-5	CASSLARRGPETQYF	TGTGCCAGCAGCTTAGCCCGCAGGGGACCAGAGACCCAGTACTTC
-	TRBD2	TRBV11-2	TRBJ2-1	CASSFSTSGRAVDEQFF	TGTGCCAGCAGCTTCTCAACTAGCGGGAGGGCCGTGGATGAGCAGTTCTTC
-	-	TRBV6-6	TRBJ2-7	CASSTDRLAYEQYF	TGTGCCAGCAGTACCGACAGGTTAGCCTACGAGCAGTACTTC
-	TRBD1	TRBV7-9	TRBJ2-1	CASSFGTVSEQFF	TGTGCCAGCAGCTTTGGGACAGTAAGTGAGCAGTTCTTC
-	TRBD1	TRBV18	TRBJ1-1	CASSPDRGVTEAFF	TGTGCCAGCTCACCCGACAGGGGGGTCACTGAAGCTTTCTTT
few	-	TRBV4-3	TRBJ1-2	CASSQEIPGLNYGYTF	TGCGCCAGCAGCCAAGAAATACCAGGGTTGAACTATGGCTACACCTTC
-	-	TRBV5-1	TRBJ1-1	CASSGGRNMNTEAFF	TGCGCCAGCAGTGGGGGGCGGAACATGAACACTGAAGCTTTCTTT
-	TRBD1	TRBV28	TRBJ2-3	CACTGGGGDTQYF	TGTGCCTGCACAGGGGGCGGGGGAGATACGCAGTATTTT
-	-	TRBV9	TRBJ2-1	CASSAGPYSYNEQFF	TGTGCCAGCAGCGCCGGACCGTACTCCTACAATGAGCAGTTCTTC
-	-	TRBV28	TRBJ2-7	CASSLQLGNYEQYF	TGTGCCAGCAGTTTACAACTAGGCAACTACGAGCAGTACTTC
-	-	TRBV7-2	TRBJ1-5	CASSPGPGNQPQHF	TGTGCCAGCAGCCCTGGTCCCGGCAATCAGCCCCAGCATTTT
-	TRBD1	TRBV27	TRBJ1-6	CASSPRDSSYSPLHF	TGTGCCAGCAGTCCCCGGGACAGTAGTTATTCACCCCTCCACTTT
-	-	TRBV2	TRBJ1-5	CASVPGINQPQHF	TGTGCCAGCGTTCCAGGGATCAATCAGCCCCAGCATTTT
-	-	TRBV28	TRBJ2-7	CASGQTSSYEQYF	TGTGCCAGCGGACAGACTTCTTCCTACGAGCAGTACTTC
-	-	TRBV7-2	TRBJ1-1	CASSPQGAGTEAFF	TGTGCCAGCAGCCCACAGGGAGCAGGGACTGAAGCTTTCTTT
-	TRBD2	TRBV29-1	TRBJ2-5	CSVEKVAGGRETQYF	TGCAGCGTTGAGAAAGTAGCGGGGGGCCGGGAGACCCAGTACTTC
-	-	TRBV20-1	TRBJ2-7	CSAAGLYEQYF	TGCAGTGCCGCGGGACTCTACGAGCAGTACTTC
-	-	TRBV5-1	TRBJ1-1	CASSLGAYGAFF	TGCGCCAGCAGCTTGGGGGCTTATGGTGCTTTCTTT
few	TRBD1	TRBV14	TRBJ2-7	CASSLNRDRGNEQYF	TGTGCCAGCAGCCTAAACCGGGACAGGGGCAACGAGCAGTACTTC
-	-	TRBV19	TRBJ1-2	CASSTGLTDSPSLRGYTF	TGTGCCAGTAGTACCGGACTTACGGACAGTCCCTCTTTGCGAGGCTACACCTTC
-	-	TRBV5-1	TRBJ2-1	CASSLALERYNEQFF	TGCGCCAGCAGCTTGGCCCTAGAGAGGTACAATGAGCAGTTCTTC
-	TRBD2	TRBV7-2	TRBJ2-3	CASSPTRGGSTDTQYF	TGTGCCAGCAGCCCTACCCGGGGCGGGAGTACAGATACGCAGTATTTT
-	-	TRBV5-5	TRBJ1-1	CASSLRSPNTEAFF	TGTGCCAGCAGCTTGCGTTCCCCGAACACTGAAGCTTTCTTT
-	TRBD2	TRBV5-6	TRBJ2-7	CASSPGTSGTYEQYF	TGTGCCAGCAGCCCCGGGACTAGCGGTACCTACGAGCAGTACTTC
-	-	TRBV7-2	TRBJ2-7	CASSPTRVAYEQYF	TGTGCCAGCAGCCCCACTAGGGTTGCCTACGAGCAGTACTTC
many	-	TRBV28	TRBJ2-7	CASSTGTVYEQYF	TGTGCCAGCAGTACCGGGACCGTATACGAGCAGTACTTC
few	TRBD2	TRBV19	TRBJ2-2	CASSIFGGAGELFF	TGTGCCAGTAGTATATTCGGGGGGGCCGGGGAGCTGTTTTTT
-	-	TRBV5-1	TRBJ2-7	CASSFSDGYEQYF	TGCGCCAGCAGTTTTTCGGACGGGTACGAGCAGTACTTC
once	-	TRBV6-6	TRBJ1-6	CASSYPAPLHF	TGTGCCAGCAGTTACCCCGCGCCCCTCCACTTT
-	TRBD2	TRBV6-1	TRBJ2-7	CASSVPGLAGGRYEQYF	TGTGCCAGCAGTGTACCGGGACTAGCGGGGGGGCGTTACGAGCAGTACTTC
-	TRBD1	TRBV5-1	TRBJ2-3	CASSRRTGEGDTQYF	TGCGCCAGCAGCCGCCGGACAGGGGAGGGAGATACGCAGTATTTT
-	-	TRBV7-2	TRBJ1-5	CASSLGGTQPQHF	TGTGCCAGCAGCTTAGGAGGCACTCAGCCCCAGCATTTT
-	-	TRBV18	TRBJ1-2	CASSPGQGDGYTF	TGTGCCAGCTCACCAGGGCAGGGAGATGGCTACACCTTC
-	-	TRBV2	TRBJ2-2	CASNGVMGAYTGELFF	TGTGCCAGCAATGGCGTGATGGGGGCTTACACCGGGGAGCTGTTTTTT
few	-	TRBV4-1	TRBJ1-5	CASSQLGGGDNQPQHF	TGCGCCAGCAGCCAGTTGGGTGGAGGGGACAATCAGCCCCAGCATTTT
-	-	TRBV29-1	TRBJ2-5	CSVVWGSVYQETQYF	TGCAGCGTTGTTTGGGGTAGCGTGTACCAAGAGACCCAGTACTTC
-	TRBD2	TRBV5-1	TRBJ2-3	CASSLSGGANTDTQYF	TGCGCCAGCAGCCTTAGCGGGGGGGCAAACACAGATACGCAGTATTTT
-	TRBD1	TRBV5-3	TRBJ1-1	CARSGPGQLMNTEAFF	TGTGCCAGAAGCGGTCCGGGACAGCTCATGAACACTGAAGCTTTCTTT
-	TRBD1	TRBV5-1	TRBJ1-3	CASSSNTGAGNTIYF	TGCGCCAGCAGCTCTAACACAGGGGCTGGAAACACCATATATTTT
-	-	TRBV5-1	TRBJ2-3	CASSLSRSTDTQYF	TGCGCCAGCAGCCTGAGTAGATCCACAGATACGCAGTATTTT
-	-	TRBV18	TRBJ2-5	CASSPRRVQETQYF	TGTGCCAGCTCACCACGCCGGGTCCAAGAGACCCAGTACTTC
-	-	TRBV5-4	TRBJ1-6	CASSLAGVDNSPLHF	TGTGCCAGCAGCTTAGCAGGGGTGGATAATTCACCCCTCCACTTT
few	TRBD1	TRBV18	TRBJ2-5	CASSQTTGQETQYF	TGTGCCAGCTCACAAACGACAGGGCAAGAGACCCAGTACTTC
-	-	TRBV9	TRBJ2-3	CASSVGLADTDTQYF	TGTGCCAGCAGCGTAGGGTTAGCGGATACAGATACGCAGTATTTT
-	TRBD1	TRBV5-1	TRBJ2-6	CASSRGQALMTF	TGCGCCAGCAGCCGTGGACAGGCCCTCATGACTTTC
-	-	TRBV7-9	TRBJ1-2	CASSLSLGNYGYTF	TGTGCCAGCAGCTTATCGCTGGGGAACTATGGCTACACCTTC
-	-	TRBV18	TRBJ2-7	CASSRTGSSSAYEQYF	TGTGCCAGCTCACGAACGGGCAGCAGTTCGGCCTACGAGCAGTACTTC
once	TRBD2	TRBV6-4	TRBJ2-1	CASSRLAGGQSNEQFF	TGTGCCAGCAGCCGACTAGCGGGGGGGCAATCCAATGAGCAGTTCTTC
-	-	TRBV4-1	TRBJ1-4	CASTQYSATNEKLFF	TGCGCCAGCACCCAGTACAGCGCAACTAATGAAAAACTGTTTTTT
many	TRBD1	TRBV18	TRBJ1-4	CASSPDRRANEKLFF	TGTGCCAGCTCACCGGACAGGAGGGCTAATGAAAAACTGTTTTTT
-	TRBD1	TRBV9	TRBJ1-5	CASSATGGGQPQHF	TGTGCCAGCAGCGCCACAGGGGGCGGCCAGCCCCAGCATTTT
-	TRBD1	TRBV19	TRBJ2-3	CATSRGTGGRDTQYF	TGTGCCACCTCAAGGGGGACAGGGGGCCGGGATACGCAGTATTTT